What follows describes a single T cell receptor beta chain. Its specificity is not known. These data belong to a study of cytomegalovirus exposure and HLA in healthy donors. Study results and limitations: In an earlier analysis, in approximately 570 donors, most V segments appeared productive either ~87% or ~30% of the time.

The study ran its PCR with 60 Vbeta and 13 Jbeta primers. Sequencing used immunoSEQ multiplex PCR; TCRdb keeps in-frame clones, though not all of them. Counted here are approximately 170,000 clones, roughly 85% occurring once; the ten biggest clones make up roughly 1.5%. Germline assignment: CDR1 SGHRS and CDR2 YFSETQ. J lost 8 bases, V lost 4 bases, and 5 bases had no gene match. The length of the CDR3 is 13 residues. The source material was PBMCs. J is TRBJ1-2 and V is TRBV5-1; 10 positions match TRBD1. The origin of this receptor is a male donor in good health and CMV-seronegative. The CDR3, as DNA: TGCGCCAGCAGCGCGGGACAGGGGCCCGGCTACACCTTC. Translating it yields CASSAGQGPGYTF.